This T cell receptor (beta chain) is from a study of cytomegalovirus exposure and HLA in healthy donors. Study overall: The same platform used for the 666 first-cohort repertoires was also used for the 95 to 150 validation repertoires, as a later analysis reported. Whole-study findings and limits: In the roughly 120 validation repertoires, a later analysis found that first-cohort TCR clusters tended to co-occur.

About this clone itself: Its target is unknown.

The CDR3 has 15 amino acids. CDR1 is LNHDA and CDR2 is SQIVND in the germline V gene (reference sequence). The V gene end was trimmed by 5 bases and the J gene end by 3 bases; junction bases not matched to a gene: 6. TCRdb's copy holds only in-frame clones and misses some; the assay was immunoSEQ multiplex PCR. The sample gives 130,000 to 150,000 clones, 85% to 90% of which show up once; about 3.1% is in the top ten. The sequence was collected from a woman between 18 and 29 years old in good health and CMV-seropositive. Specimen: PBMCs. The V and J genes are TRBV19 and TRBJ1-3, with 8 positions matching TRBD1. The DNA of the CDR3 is TGTGCCAGTAGTGCGGACAGGGTAAATGGAAACACCATATATTTT. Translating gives CASSADRVNGNTIYF.